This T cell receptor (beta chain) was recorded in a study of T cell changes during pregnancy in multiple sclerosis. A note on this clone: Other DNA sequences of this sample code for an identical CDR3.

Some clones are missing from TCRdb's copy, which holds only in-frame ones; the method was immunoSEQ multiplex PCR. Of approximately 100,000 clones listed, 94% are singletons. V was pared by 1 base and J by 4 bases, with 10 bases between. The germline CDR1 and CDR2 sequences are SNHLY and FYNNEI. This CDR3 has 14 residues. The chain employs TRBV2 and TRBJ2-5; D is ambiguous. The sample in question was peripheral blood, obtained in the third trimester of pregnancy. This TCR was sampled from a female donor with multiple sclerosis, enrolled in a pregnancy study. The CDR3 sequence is CASSEGRGGETQYF. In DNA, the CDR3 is TGTGCCAGCAGTGAAGGAAGAGGTGGAGAGACCCAGTACTTC.